A selection of T cell receptor beta chains follows, all from one sample in a study of T cell repertoires in cytomegalovirus infection. TCRdb reprocessed the reads with MiXCR, giving one entry per CDR3 protein. In the table there are approximately 250,000 distinct CDR3 sequences, under 25% of which are singletons. The sample was CD8+ T cells from PBMCs. Receptors were obtained from a human donor in good health (CMV status not recorded). Some clones in this sample may be carry-over from other donors' samples. Both conserved end residues are part of each CDR3. The D gene is left open where the match is weak.

cdr3_length: 15
j_call: TRBJ2-7
v_call: TRBV7-2
d_call: -
cdr3_aa: CASSLDLGSLLGQYF

cdr3_length: 15
j_call: TRBJ2-3
v_call: TRBV11-2
d_call: -
cdr3_aa: CASSLGGISTDTQYF

cdr3_length: 15
j_call: TRBJ2-1
v_call: TRBV5-5
d_call: -
cdr3_aa: CASSLSRGANNEQFF

cdr3_length: 15
j_call: TRBJ1-1
v_call: TRBV19
d_call: -
cdr3_aa: CASSIFDTSNTEAFF

cdr3_length: 17
j_call: TRBJ2-4
v_call: TRBV19
d_call: -
cdr3_aa: CASSIPTGGGAPDIQYF

cdr3_length: 15
j_call: TRBJ1-2
v_call: TRBV18
d_call: TRBD1
cdr3_aa: CASSPSGQAFLGYTF

cdr3_length: 15
j_call: TRBJ2-7
v_call: TRBV7-9
d_call: -
cdr3_aa: CASSLAIGANPEQYF

cdr3_length: 14
j_call: TRBJ2-7
v_call: TRBV18
d_call: -
cdr3_aa: CASSPPLGLWEQYF

cdr3_length: 17
j_call: TRBJ2-3
v_call: TRBV2
d_call: TRBD2
cdr3_aa: CASRGGWRGGATDTQYF

cdr3_length: 15
j_call: TRBJ2-3
v_call: TRBV9
d_call: TRBD2
cdr3_aa: CASSVGGGRIDTQYF

cdr3_length: 14
j_call: TRBJ2-1
v_call: TRBV6-1
d_call: TRBD2
cdr3_aa: CASTPSGDGNEQFF

cdr3_length: 14
j_call: TRBJ1-6
v_call: TRBV20-1
d_call: -
cdr3_aa: CSARDQGWNSPLHF

cdr3_length: 15
j_call: TRBJ2-1
v_call: TRBV20-1
d_call: TRBD1
cdr3_aa: CSARDKGAAYNEQFF

cdr3_length: 15
j_call: TRBJ1-2
v_call: TRBV4-1
d_call: TRBD1
cdr3_aa: CASSQGQGANYGYTF

cdr3_length: 12
j_call: TRBJ2-3
v_call: TRBV29-1
d_call: -
cdr3_aa: CSVGRAQDTQYF

cdr3_length: 13
j_call: TRBJ2-1
v_call: TRBV3-1
d_call: -
cdr3_aa: CASSHRLTVEQFF

cdr3_length: 16
j_call: TRBJ2-3
v_call: TRBV2
d_call: TRBD1
cdr3_aa: CASSLQGAGGADTQYF

cdr3_length: 15
j_call: TRBJ2-7
v_call: TRBV2
d_call: TRBD2
cdr3_aa: CASGAGMVAPGEQYF

cdr3_length: 15
j_call: TRBJ2-7
v_call: TRBV7-9
d_call: -
cdr3_aa: CASSLPLQSSYEQYF

cdr3_length: 16
j_call: TRBJ1-6
v_call: TRBV7-2
d_call: -
cdr3_aa: CASSLWSTTYNSPLHF

cdr3_length: 13
j_call: TRBJ1-1
v_call: TRBV12-3/TRBV12-4
d_call: -
cdr3_aa: CASSWQLNTEAFF

cdr3_length: 12
j_call: TRBJ2-2
v_call: TRBV2
d_call: -
cdr3_aa: CASWVNTGELFF

cdr3_length: 13
j_call: TRBJ2-1
v_call: TRBV12-3/TRBV12-4
d_call: -
cdr3_aa: CASRRTSSSEQFF

cdr3_length: 13
j_call: TRBJ1-2
v_call: TRBV2
d_call: -
cdr3_aa: CASSEGSLRGYTF

cdr3_length: 15
j_call: TRBJ1-4
v_call: TRBV28
d_call: -
cdr3_aa: CASRPPITTNEKLFF

cdr3_length: 13
j_call: TRBJ2-7
v_call: TRBV11-2
d_call: TRBD2
cdr3_aa: CASSSGVDYEQYF

cdr3_length: 13
j_call: TRBJ1-1
v_call: TRBV27
d_call: -
cdr3_aa: CASAQSGNTEAFF

cdr3_length: 14
j_call: TRBJ2-3
v_call: TRBV7-6
d_call: -
cdr3_aa: CASSLVGGGDTQYF

cdr3_length: 13
j_call: TRBJ2-7
v_call: TRBV7-3
d_call: -
cdr3_aa: CASASSGSDEQYF

cdr3_length: 15
j_call: TRBJ2-5
v_call: TRBV11-2
d_call: -
cdr3_aa: CASRFWSGPQETQYF